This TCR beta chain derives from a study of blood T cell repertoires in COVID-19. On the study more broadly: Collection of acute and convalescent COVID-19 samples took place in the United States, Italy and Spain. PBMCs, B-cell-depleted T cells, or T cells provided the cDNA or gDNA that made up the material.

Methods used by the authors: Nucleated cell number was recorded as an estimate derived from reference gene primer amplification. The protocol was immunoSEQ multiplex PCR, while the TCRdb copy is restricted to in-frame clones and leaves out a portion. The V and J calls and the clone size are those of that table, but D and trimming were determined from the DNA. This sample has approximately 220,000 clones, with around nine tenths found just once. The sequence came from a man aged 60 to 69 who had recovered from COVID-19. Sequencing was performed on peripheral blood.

CDR3 coding DNA: TGTGCCAGCAGCTTGGAGGTTACGTCCTACAATGAGCAGTTCTTC. This sequence encodes CASSLEVTSYNEQFF. The rearrangement joins TRBV7-2 to TRBJ2-1, with a weak D call TRBD2 (5 bases). The CDR3 has 15 residues. CDR1 and CDR2 from the germline V gene are SGHTA and FQGNSA. Deletions cut 3 bases from V and 1 base from J, with 10 bases between. The whole variable domain, filled in from reference TRBV7-2 and TRBJ2-1, reads GAGVSQSPSNKVTEKGKDVELRCDPISGHTALYWYRQSLGQGLEFLIYFQGNSAPDKSGLPSDRFSAERTGGSVSTLTIQRTQQEDSAVYLCASSLEVTSYNEQFFGPGTRLTVL.